The clone carrying this T cell receptor (beta chain) was seen a few times. Antigen unknown. RNA transcripts yielded amplified TCR beta CDR3 regions. TCR CDR3 underwent first-round RT-PCR with the HTBI primer set. Each CDR3 protein is one row after TCRdb ran MiXCR on the multiplex PCR reads. The data hold a few hundred thousand distinct CDR3 sequences, with approximately 19% observed a single time. Recently diagnosed hyperthyroidism of less than 2 months' duration affected patients aged 18 to 65. For the diagnoses, clinical symptoms, serum thyroxine and TRAb, thyroid ultrasound and orbital computed tomography were used. This sample was included in a study of T cells in Graves' hyperthyroidism and ophthalmopathy. CDR3 size: 14 residues. Trimming shortened V by 3 bases and J by 6 bases, and 14 bases separated the two germline ends. Study results and limitations: Progression to ophthalmopathy was predicted a median of about 6.6 months early. Blood also held most thyroid clonotypes expanded beyond 0.001.

The sequence was collected from a woman younger than 30 with Graves' hyperthyroidism. The chain carries TRBV12-3 or TRBV12-4 and TRBJ1-2; maybe TRBD1 (5 bases). Material: blood. The CDR3: CASSFEQVINGYTF. The CDR3 DNA follows: TGTGCCAGCAGTTTCGAACAGGTGATCAATGGCTACACCTTC.